This passage covers 24 T cell receptor beta chains from one sample sequenced in a study of OX40 agonist ivuxolimab in advanced cancers. Receptor libraries were prepared by the immunoSEQ multiplex PCR assay. Drawn from immuneACCESS, this table holds only the in-frame rearrangements with V and J called that TCRdb kept. Clones are partly lost; checked studies trace under half to an unresolved V gene and leave the rest unexplained. Within this sample are 63,000 or so clones, with approximately 80% of them counted one time only. 0.8% to 1.1% of the sample lies in the top ten. Sequenced here: CD4+ or CD8+ T cells sorted from blood, sampled in a trial of the OX40 agonist ivuxolimab. The receptor source for this set is an adult with an advanced solid tumor such as melanoma, head and neck, liver or kidney cancer.

The V gene is TRBV14, the J gene TRBJ2-2; D not certain. V shed 2 bases and J shed 8 bases, with 3 bases lying between them. In germline, CDR1 is SGHDN, CDR2 FVKESK. The CDR3 consists of 11 residues. The CDR3 is CASSQRGELFF. CDR3 sequence (DNA): TGTGCCAGCAGCCAAAGAGGGGAGCTGTTTTTT.

The rearrangement uses TRBV30 and TRBJ1-5; D unresolved. Trimming stripped 2 bases from V and 0 bases from J, with 11 bases between. Germline assignment: CDR1 GTSNPN and CDR2 SVGIG (reference sequence). The CDR3 consists of 15 residues. CDR3 sequence reads: CAWSPWTNSNQPQHF. The CDR3 nucleotides read TGTGCCTGGAGTCCCTGGACGAATAGCAATCAGCCCCAGCATTTT.

The rearrangement links TRBV20-1 to TRBJ2-7, with D perhaps assigned TRBD1 or TRBD2 (5 bases each). V was clipped by 5 bases and J by 6 bases, with 11 bases between them. The CDR3 consists of 11 residues. Germline lookup yields CDR1 DFQATT and CDR2 SNEGSKA (reference sequence). CDR3 region: CSAGAAAEQYF. In DNA form, the CDR3 reads TGCAGTGCTGGGGCAGCGGCCGAGCAGTACTTC.

CDR3 in amino acids: CASSPGGGNQPQHF. The CDR3 DNA reads TGTGCCAGTAGTCCAGGGGGAGGCAATCAGCCCCAGCATTTT. This rearrangement joins TRBV19 to TRBJ1-5; 7 positions match TRBD1. The CDR3 runs to 14 residues. CDR1 and CDR2 from the germline V gene are LNHDA and SQIVND (reference sequence). V dropped 5 bases and J dropped 2; count of bases not matched to a gene: 3.

The chain joins TRBV5-4 to TRBJ2-1; 7 positions match TRBD1. CDR1 is SGHNT, CDR2 YYREEE, per germline (reference sequence). J was trimmed by 3 bases and V by 3 bases; bases with no gene match: 6. The CDR3 covers 15 residues. Written as DNA, the CDR3 is TGTGCCAGCAGCTCGCCCACAGGGGACTACAATGAGCAGTTCTTC. This encodes CASSSPTGDYNEQFF.

The rearrangement joins TRBV5-1 to TRBJ2-2; 12 nucleotides match TRBD2. V trimming: 0 bases; J trimming: 6 bases; junction bases outside the gene matches: 9. Germline V gene lookup returns CDR1 SGHRS and CDR2 YFSETQ. This CDR3 region has 18 residues. The CDR3 DNA reads TGCGCCAGCAGCTTGGTCCAACTAGCGGGGGGCTCCCCCGGGGAGCTGTTTTTT. Protein product: CASSLVQLAGGSPGELFF.

The V and J genes are TRBV28 and TRBJ1-1; a possible D gene is TRBD1 (5 bases). The CDR3 is 16 residues long. V gave up 2 bases and J gave up 8 bases, with 21 bases separating them. Germline values: CDR1 MDHEN, CDR2 SYDVKM. The CDR3 sequence: CASSLPGPGSSQEAFF. CDR3 sequence (DNA): TGTGCCAGCAGTTTACCCGGGCCAGGGTCCAGCCAAGAAGCTTTCTTT.

This chain links TRBV6-5 with TRBJ2-7, with D uncertain. The CDR3 runs 13 residues. The V gene lost 5 bases and the J gene lost 2 bases, with 10 bases spanning the gap. CDR1 and CDR2 from the germline V gene are MNHEY and SVGAGI. DNA of the CDR3: TGTGCCAGCAGTAGCATCCTAACCTACGAGCAGTACTTC. Amino acids: CASSSILTYEQYF.

The rearrangement joins TRBV11-2 to TRBJ2-1; D is perhaps TRBD1 or TRBD2 (6 bases each). V was pared by 5 bases and J by 7 bases, with 15 bases between. Germline lookup yields CDR1 SGHAT and CDR2 FQNNGV. The CDR3 is 14 amino acids. CDR3 sequence: CASSLLGGGNEQFF. The CDR3 DNA reads TGTGCCAGCAGCCTTCTGGGGGGCGGGAATGAGCAGTTCTTC.

The CDR3 coding sequence is TGTGCCAGAAGTACGTTGGCAGGGCCGGGGGAAAAACTGTTTTTT. It encodes CARSTLAGPGEKLFF. The chain employs TRBV7-9 and TRBJ1-4, with a possible D match to TRBD1 (5 bases). The germline V gene encodes CDR1 SEHNR and CDR2 FQNEAQ (reference sequence). The CDR3 has 15 amino acids. V dropped 9 bases and J dropped 8 bases, with 22 bases sitting between them. The entire variable domain, with the rest obtained from reference TRBV7-9 and TRBJ1-4, is as follows: DTGVSQNPRHKITKRGQNVTFRCDPISEHNRLYWYRQTLGQGPEFLTYFQNEAQLEKSRLLSDRFSAERPKGSFSTLEIQRTEQGDSAMYLCARSTLAGPGEKLFFGSGTQLSVL.

This clone was seen a single time. This rearrangement joins TRBV5-5 to TRBJ1-2; D may be TRBD1 (5 bases). V was pared by 5 bases and J by 4 bases, with 21 bases between. Germline V gene lookup returns CDR1 SGHKS and CDR2 YYEKEE (reference sequence). CDR3 length equals 16 residues. CDR3 protein: CASSPRAQEQLYGYTF. The CDR3 DNA is TGTGCCAGCAGTCCCCGAGCACAGGAGCAACTCTATGGCTACACCTTC. Looking up the rest from reference TRBV5-5 and TRBJ1-2 gives the full variable domain: DAGVTQSPTHLIKTRGQQVTLRCSPISGHKSVSWYQQVLGQGPQFIFQYYEKEERGRGNFPDRFSARQFPNYSSELNVNALLLGDSALYLCASSPRAQEQLYGYTFGSGTRLTVV.

The chain recombines TRBV28 with TRBJ1-2; 7 bases align to TRBD1. The germline V gene has CDR1 MDHEN and CDR2 SYDVKM. V lost 7 bases and J lost 2; bases outside the gene matches: 7. CDR3 size: 14 residues. CDR3 region: CASTTQGLNYGYTF. Written as DNA, the CDR3 is TGTGCCAGCACCACACAGGGGCTGAACTATGGCTACACCTTC.

Comments on this clone: This may stem from a read error, because a much larger clone lies one nucleotide away. The J gene is TRBJ2-2, the V gene TRBV7-7; D not certain. In germline, CDR1 is SSHAT, CDR2 FNYEAQ (reference sequence). CDR3 length: 16 residues. The CDR3 DNA reads TGTGTCAGCAGCTTAGCCGTAGGTTACAACACCGGGGAGCTGTTTTTT. This translates into CVSSLAVGYNTGELFF.

The chain links TRBV4-2 to TRBJ1-6, with 7 bases identical to TRBD1. This CDR3 spans 19 amino acids. Germline values: CDR1 LGHNA, CDR2 YNFKEQ. V dropped 0 bases and J dropped 0; count of bases not matched to a gene: 8. The CDR3 DNA sequence: TGTGCCAGCAGCCAAGAAGGCAGGGGGGGACCCTCCTATAATTCACCCCTCCACTTT. Translating it yields CASSQEGRGGPSYNSPLHF.

In its sample, this clone was seen once. The chain links TRBV5-1 to TRBJ2-5; TRBD1 agrees at 8 bases. This CDR3 has 18 residues. Germline CDR1 SGHRS, CDR2 YFSETQ. With V trimmed by 4 bases and J by 3 bases, 17 bases remained unmatched. The CDR3 reads CASSPIRGLGLEKETQYF. In nucleotides, the CDR3 is TGCGCCAGCAGCCCGATCAGGGGGCTAGGTCTCGAGAAAGAGACCCAGTACTTC.

A few counts support this clone. V gene TRBV2 combines with J gene TRBJ2-5, with D unresolved. This CDR3 comprises 13 residues. Germline loops: CDR1 SNHLY, CDR2 FYNNEI. Trimming removed 6 bases from V and 0 bases from J, with 8 bases in between. Here the CDR3 DNA reads TGTGCCAGCAGGGTACGCCACCAAGAGACCCAGTACTTC. The encoded protein is CASRVRHQETQYF. The variable domain in full, completed from reference TRBV2 and TRBJ2-5, reads EPEVTQTPSHQVTQMGQEVILRCVPISNHLYFYWYRQILGQKVEFLVSFYNNEISEKSEIFDDQFSVERPDGSNFTLKIRSTKLEDSAMYFCASRVRHQETQYFGPGTRLLVL.

The chain employs TRBV6-5 and TRBJ1-2; D not resolved. Germline CDR1 and CDR2: MNHEY and SVGAGI. CDR3 length: 12 amino acids. V was clipped by 5 bases and J by 2 bases, with 6 bases between them. The CDR3 nucleotides read TGTGCCAGCAGTCCTATAAACTATGGCTACACCTTC. This gives the protein CASSPINYGYTF.

J is TRBJ2-5 and V is TRBV21-1; the table's D call of TRBD1 was not tested on the DNA. TRBV21-1 represents a pseudogene. The CDR3 extends over 17 amino acids. CDR3 residues: CASRPTSGTGGRETQYF. DNA of the CDR3: TGTGCCAGCAGGCCTACCTCCGGGACAGGGGGGAGAGAGACCCAGTACTTC.

This clone has just one count. This sequence joins TRBV9 and TRBJ2-3, with 11 nucleotides matching TRBD1. V was clipped by 4 bases and J by 7 bases; unmatched bases: 11. CDR1 and CDR2 from the germline V gene are SGDLS and YYNGEE. The length of the CDR3 is 16 residues. The CDR3 spells CASSPQGTGGINTQYF. CDR3 nucleotides: TGTGCCAGCAGCCCCCAGGGGACAGGGGGTATAAATACGCAGTATTTT.

The CDR3 DNA reads TGCGCCAGCAGCCAAGATCCAGAAAGCCCTACGCAGTATTTT. Its protein is CASSQDPESPTQYF. This chain uses TRBV4-1 with TRBJ2-3; D gene unclear. CDR1 and CDR2 (germline): MGHRA, YSYEKL. V dropped 0 bases and J dropped 8 bases, with 12 bases sitting between them. The CDR3 is made up of 14 amino acids.

The chain has TRBV28 and TRBJ2-3, with no clear D. There are 15 residues in the CDR3. Germline CDR1 reads MDHEN; CDR2 reads SYDVKM. V was trimmed by 6 bases and J by 2 bases, leaving 15 bases between them. CDR3 bases: TGTGCCAGCAGCCTGGCCATCCAGCACACAGATACGCAGTATTTT. Translation: CASSLAIQHTDTQYF. Full variable domain (outside the CDR3, taken from reference TRBV28 and TRBJ2-3): DVKVTQSSRYLVKRTGEKVFLECVQDMDHENMFWYRQDPGLGLRLIYFSYDVKMKEKGDIPEGYSVSREKKERFSLILESASTNQTSMYLCASSLAIQHTDTQYFGPGTRLTVL.

The rearrangement joins TRBV4-1 to TRBJ1-6; a possible D gene is TRBD1 (5 bases). This CDR3 contains 18 residues. The germline V gene encodes CDR1 MGHRA and CDR2 YSYEKL. V lost 1 base, J lost 0 bases, and 13 bases lay in between. CDR3 bases: TGCGCCAGCAGCCAAGGTCGGGGCAGGAGCTCCTATAATTCACCCCTCCACTTT. It is translated as CASSQGRGRSSYNSPLHF.

The gene calls are TRBV27 and TRBJ1-1; no firm D call. The V and J ends lost 6 bases and 1 base respectively, with 15 bases between them. CDR1 and CDR2 from the germline V gene are MNHEY and SMNVEV (reference sequence). This CDR3 has 15 residues. The CDR3 DNA sequence: TGTGCCAGCAGAGGATATATAGGGCAGAACACTGAAGCTTTCTTT. This codes for CASRGYIGQNTEAFF.

The rearrangement joins TRBV15 to TRBJ2-6; unclear D gene. The CDR3 covers 16 residues. Germline assignment: CDR1 LNHNV and CDR2 YYDKDF (reference sequence). V lost 6 bases and J 3 bases, leaving 15 bases between the germline ends. CDR3 protein: CATRRTLESGANVLTF. The CDR3, as DNA: TGTGCCACCAGGAGAACCCTCGAAAGTGGGGCCAACGTCCTGACTTTC.